The present T cell receptor beta chain was sequenced within a study of cytomegalovirus exposure and HLA in healthy donors. A note on this clone: Its specificity is not known.

With 6 bases removed from V and 2 bases from J, the gap between germline ends came to 14 bases. The germline gives CDR1 MNHNS, CDR2 SASEGT. The CDR3 consists of 15 residues. Primers included in the PCR were 60 Vbeta and 13 Jbeta primers. Generated by immunoSEQ multiplex PCR, the TCRdb table keeps only in-frame clones and is missing some. There are fewer than 200,000 clones in the sample; 84% occur only once, and around 0.96% lies in the top ten. Broader study findings: For most subjects, TCR beta sequences were reported to predict HLA-A and HLA-B alleles with accuracy. In vitro experiments confirmed that a few CMV-associated chains were specific for CMV antigens.

The sample taken for sequencing was PBMCs. This TCR was sampled from a man aged 25-40 years in good health and CMV-seronegative. V and J are TRBV6-1 and TRBJ1-5, with D uncertain. Here the CDR3 DNA reads TGTGCCAGCAGATTCACAGAGAAGGGCAATCAGCCCCAGCATTTT. This sequence encodes CASRFTEKGNQPQHF.